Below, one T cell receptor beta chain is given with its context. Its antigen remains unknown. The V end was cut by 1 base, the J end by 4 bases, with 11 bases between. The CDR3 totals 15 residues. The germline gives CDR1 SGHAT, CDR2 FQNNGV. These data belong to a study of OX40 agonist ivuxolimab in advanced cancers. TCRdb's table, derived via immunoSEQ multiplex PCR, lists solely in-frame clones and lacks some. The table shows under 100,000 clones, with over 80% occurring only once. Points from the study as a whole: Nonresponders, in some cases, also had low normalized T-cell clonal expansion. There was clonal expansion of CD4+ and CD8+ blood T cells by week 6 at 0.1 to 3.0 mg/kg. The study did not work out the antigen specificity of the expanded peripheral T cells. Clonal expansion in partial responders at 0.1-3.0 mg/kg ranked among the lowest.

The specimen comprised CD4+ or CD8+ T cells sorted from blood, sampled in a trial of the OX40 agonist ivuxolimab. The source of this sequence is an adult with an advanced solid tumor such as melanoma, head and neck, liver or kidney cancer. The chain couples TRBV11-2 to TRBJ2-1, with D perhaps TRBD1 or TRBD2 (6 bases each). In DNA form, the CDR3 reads TGTGCCAGCAGCTTAGTTCGGGGGCCTTACAATGAGCAGTTCTTC. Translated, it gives CASSLVRGPYNEQFF.